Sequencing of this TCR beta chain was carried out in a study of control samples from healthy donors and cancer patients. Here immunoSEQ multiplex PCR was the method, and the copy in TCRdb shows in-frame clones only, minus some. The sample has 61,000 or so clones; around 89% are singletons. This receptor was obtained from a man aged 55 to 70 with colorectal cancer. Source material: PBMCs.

Here the CDR3 reads CATSQRQGRSYNEQFF. For the CDR3, the DNA is TGTGCCACCAGCCAGAGGCAGGGACGGTCCTACAATGAGCAGTTCTTC. The chain links TRBV15 to TRBJ2-1; either TRBD1 or TRBD2 may supply D (5 bases each). Between the trimmed V and J ends, which lost 5 bases and 1 base, there was a span of 15 bases. There are 16 residues in the CDR3. Germline V lookup: CDR1 LNHNV, CDR2 YYDKDF (reference sequence). Full variable domain (rest looked up from reference TRBV15 and TRBJ2-1): DAMVIQNPRYQVTQFGKPVTLSCSQTLNHNVMYWYQQKSSQAPKLLFHYYDKDFNNEADTPDNFQSRRPNTSFCFLDIRSPGLGDTAMYLCATSQRQGRSYNEQFFGPGTRLTVL.